The next 29 T cell receptor beta chains were all read from a single sample in a study of CD8 T cells in ankylosing spondylitis. TCRdb passed the 5' RACE reads through MiXCR, listing each CDR3 protein once. The sample carries approximately 220,000 distinct CDR3 sequences, roughly 25% recorded once. Sequencing input: blood, either unsorted or a sorted T cell fraction (not recorded which). The source is a male donor with ankylosing spondylitis or in good health (not recorded which).

CDR3 residues: CASSQGLGELFF. CDR3 bases: TGTGCCAGCTCACAGGGACTCGGGGAGCTGTTTTTT. This chain links TRBV9 with TRBJ2-2; D might be TRBD1 or TRBD2, each matching 6 bases. V was shortened by 7 bases and J by 7 bases, with 11 bases between the two germline ends. The CDR3 runs 12 residues. In germline, CDR1 is SGDLS, CDR2 YYNGEE.

This clonotype was seen ten or more times. The chain uses TRBV3-1 and TRBJ2-2, with unresolved D. V dropped 0 bases and J dropped 1 base, with 9 bases sitting between them. CDR3 size: 16 residues. The germline V gene encodes CDR1 LGHDT and CDR2 YNNKEL (reference sequence). CDR3 protein: CASSQEGSRNTGELFF. The DNA of the CDR3 is TGTGCCAGCAGCCAAGAAGGCAGCCGGAACACCGGGGAGCTGTTTTTT.

The V call is TRBV29-1, the J call TRBJ1-5; D not resolved. Per germline, CDR1 SQVTM and CDR2 ANQGSEA. CDR3 length: 13 residues. The germline V and J ends were trimmed by 4 bases and 1 base, with 8 bases remaining between them. The CDR3 here is CSVGETSNQPQHF. DNA of the CDR3: TGCAGCGTTGGGGAAACGAGCAATCAGCCCCAGCATTTT.

This clonotype occurred many times. The chain has TRBV12-3 or TRBV12-4 and TRBJ2-5; 9 nucleotides match TRBD2. V dropped 7 bases and J dropped 2; count of bases not matched to a gene: 5. This CDR3 is built from 14 residues. Written as DNA, the CDR3 is TGTGCCAGCACAGCGGGAGGTCCTCAAGAGACCCAGTACTTC. Protein product: CASTAGGPQETQYF.

This clonotype was counted a few times. The CDR3 sequence: CASSLAGGEDTQYF. For the CDR3, the DNA is TGTGCCAGCAGCTTGGCGGGAGGGGAAGATACGCAGTATTTT. The chain couples TRBV5-6 to TRBJ2-3, with 8 bases that match TRBD2. V lost 0 bases and J lost 5; bases outside the gene matches: 2. This CDR3 spans 14 amino acids. From germline, CDR1 is SGHDT and CDR2 YYEEEE.

In its sample, this clonotype was seen many times. The V call is TRBV12-3 or TRBV12-4, the J call TRBJ2-3, with D tentatively TRBD1 (6 bases). V lost 6 bases and J 3 bases, leaving 13 bases between the germline ends. CDR3 size: 14 residues. CDR3 DNA sequence: TGTGCCAGCAGGGAACAGGGCAGGACAGATACGCAGTATTTT. Its protein is CASREQGRTDTQYF.

This chain connects TRBV12-3 or TRBV12-4 to TRBJ1-1; D gene unclear. The length of the CDR3 is 13 residues. Between the trimmed V and J ends, which lost 2 bases and 1 base, there was a span of 5 bases. The CDR3 protein is CASSLKSNTEAFF. In nucleotides, the CDR3 is TGTGCCAGCAGTTTAAAATCGAACACTGAAGCTTTCTTT.

This clonotype was picked up many times. This chain joins TRBV6-2 or TRBV6-3 and TRBJ2-3; D not resolved. This CDR3 is built from 15 residues. Germline values: CDR1 MNHEY, CDR2 SVGEGT. The V and J ends lost 2 bases and 5 bases respectively, with 14 bases between them. CDR3 sequence reads: CASSYGLTDGDTQYF. The CDR3 bases are TGTGCCAGCAGTTACGGGTTGACGGATGGAGATACGCAGTATTTT.

This clonotype showed up many times. This chain connects TRBV6-6 to TRBJ1-2; D is unclear. Germline CDR1 reads MNHNY; CDR2 reads SVGAGI (reference sequence). The V end lost 0 bases, the J end lost 8 bases, and 7 bases lay between the germline ends. The CDR3 contains 12 residues. CDR3 nucleotides: TGTGCCAGCAGTTACTCTGCGGGGGGCTACACCTTC. Its protein is CASSYSAGGYTF.

This chain uses TRBV20-1 with TRBJ1-1; D may be TRBD1 (5 bases). The germline V and J ends were trimmed by 0 bases and 0 bases, with 17 bases remaining between them. Germline-derived CDR1 and CDR2 are DFQATT and SNEGSKA (reference sequence). This CDR3 has 17 residues. The CDR3 here is CSARDFSGPWLNTEAFF. The CDR3 DNA follows: TGCAGTGCTAGAGATTTTTCGGGGCCGTGGCTGAACACTGAAGCTTTCTTT.

This clonotype appeared many times. The chain uses TRBV20-1 and TRBJ2-7; D ambiguous. The ends were cut back, 1 base at V and 2 bases at J, with 9 bases in the middle. Germline assignment: CDR1 DFQATT and CDR2 SNEGSKA (reference sequence). This CDR3 spans 13 amino acids. CDR3 in DNA: TGCAGTGCTAGAGCGGCCTCAACCTACGAGCAGTACTTC. Its protein is CSARAASTYEQYF.

The rearrangement uses TRBV14 and TRBJ1-1, with no clear D. The CDR3 is 13 amino acids. CDR1 and CDR2 from the germline V gene are SGHDN and FVKESK. Trimming pared 5 bases from V and 4 bases from J, leaving 11 bases between. CDR3 protein: CASSSARVTEAFF. Here the CDR3 DNA reads TGTGCCAGCAGCTCCGCCCGGGTCACTGAAGCTTTCTTT.

The J gene is TRBJ2-5, the V gene TRBV20-1; perhaps TRBD1 as D (7 bases). V was pared by 5 bases and J by 5 bases, with 30 bases between. CDR1 and CDR2 from the germline V gene are DFQATT and SNEGSKA (reference sequence). This CDR3 comprises 18 residues. The CDR3 is CSAEIVQGGMGFGETQYF. CDR3 in DNA: TGCAGTGCTGAGATCGTTCAGGGGGGAATGGGATTCGGGGAGACCCAGTACTTC.

This clonotype was detected ten times or more. The V call is TRBV20-1, the J call TRBJ2-5; tentative D call: TRBD2 (6 bases). V was pared by 6 bases and J by 3 bases, with 20 bases between. Germline V lookup: CDR1 DFQATT, CDR2 SNEGSKA (reference sequence). CDR3 size: 15 residues. The CDR3 DNA is TGCAGTGCCGAGAACCGGGACTCGAGAAAAGAGACCCAGTACTTC. This sequence encodes CSAENRDSRKETQYF.

This chain links TRBV10-3 with TRBJ1-1, with D perhaps matching TRBD1 (5 bases). Germline loops: CDR1 ENHRY, CDR2 SYGVKD. The CDR3 spans 15 residues. The ends were cut back, 6 bases at V and 0 bases at J, with 14 bases in the middle. The CDR3 nucleotides are TGTGCCATCAGGGACGGACGGGGGATGAACACTGAAGCTTTCTTT. Translation gives CAIRDGRGMNTEAFF.

This chain joins TRBV20-1 and TRBJ2-1; 10 bases are shared with TRBD2. The germline V gene has CDR1 DFQATT and CDR2 SNEGSKA (reference sequence). J gave up 2 bases and V 1 base, and 5 bases lay outside the gene matches. CDR3 length equals 16 residues. CDR3 region: CSARVRSGRTYNEQFF. Here the CDR3 DNA reads TGCAGTGCTAGAGTTCGTAGCGGGAGGACCTACAATGAGCAGTTCTTC.

The chain links TRBV6-1 to TRBJ2-3; 15 positions agree with TRBD2. V was pared by 6 bases and J by 1 base, with 8 bases of the junction left unmatched. Germline lookup yields CDR1 MNHNS and CDR2 SASEGT. The CDR3 has 18 residues. The CDR3 region is CASSRGTSGRSGTDTQYF. CDR3 DNA sequence: TGTGCCAGCAGCCGAGGGACTAGCGGGAGGTCCGGCACAGATACGCAGTATTTT.

There are many counts of this clonotype. V usage is TRBV7-8 and J usage is TRBJ1-6; 7 bases line up with TRBD1. The CDR3 covers 16 residues. The ends lost 5 bases at V and 7 bases at J; junction bases unmatched: 11. CDR1 is SGHVS and CDR2 is FQNEAQ in the germline V gene. CDR3 DNA: TGTGCCAGCAGCCAAAGTTATGGGACAGAGAATTCACCCCTCCACTTT. Protein product: CASSQSYGTENSPLHF.

This sequence joins TRBV9 and TRBJ2-3; a possible D gene is TRBD2 (5 bases). In germline, CDR1 is SGDLS, CDR2 YYNGEE. The CDR3 totals 14 residues. V was cut by 2 bases and J by 2 bases, with 9 bases left in between. The DNA for the CDR3 is TGTGCCAGCAGCGTCGAGGGCCACACAGATACGCAGTATTTT. Translating it yields CASSVEGHTDTQYF.

This clonotype has a count of ten or more. The chain is built from TRBV14 and TRBJ2-1; no clear D. This CDR3 contains 13 residues. Germline CDR1 is SGHDN and CDR2 is FVKESK. The germline V and J ends were trimmed by 1 base and 14 bases, with 15 bases remaining between them. The CDR3 bases are TGTGCCAGCAGCCAAGGGGCGGCAGGAACCAAGTTCTTC. Amino acid sequence: CASSQGAAGTKFF.

This clonotype was seen a few times. The chain couples TRBV18 to TRBJ2-5, with 8 nucleotides matching TRBD2. Per germline, CDR1 KGHSH and CDR2 LQKENI. The CDR3 extends over 14 amino acids. With V trimmed by 1 base and J by 3 bases, 1 base remained unmatched. The CDR3 DNA is TGTGCCAGCTCACCACTACTAGCGGAAGAGACCCAGTACTTC. It encodes CASSPLLAEETQYF.

This clonotype has a count of ten or more. This chain joins TRBV4-3 and TRBJ2-5; no firm D call. The CDR3 runs 14 residues. Trimming shortened V by 5 bases and J by 4 bases, and 14 bases separated the two germline ends. CDR1 and CDR2 from the germline V gene are LGHNA and YSLEER. The CDR3 DNA is TGCGCCAGCAGCACTACACGGCCTGGAGAGACCCAGTACTTC. Translation gives CASSTTRPGETQYF.

V and J are TRBV12-3 or TRBV12-4 and TRBJ2-7, with D perhaps matching TRBD2 (5 bases). The V gene lost 2 bases and the J gene lost 0 bases, with 11 bases spanning the gap. The CDR3 has 15 residues. CDR3 sequence (DNA): TGTGCCAGCAGTTTATCACTGGGGAGCTCCTACGAGCAGTACTTC. As protein: CASSLSLGSSYEQYF.

Many counts were recorded for this clonotype. This chain links TRBV9 with TRBJ2-1, with TRBD1 matching over 10 bases. The CDR3 is 15 amino acids. J was trimmed by 6 bases and V by 3 bases; bases with no gene match: 6. The V gene's germline CDR1 is SGDLS and CDR2 YYNGEE. The CDR3 reads CASSALGTGVNEQFF. CDR3 bases: TGTGCCAGCAGCGCCCTAGGGACAGGGGTCAATGAGCAGTTCTTC.

This clonotype was observed at least ten times. The V call is TRBV28, the J call TRBJ1-2, with a possible D match to TRBD1 (5 bases). The V end lost 4 bases, the J end lost 8 bases, and 11 bases lay between the germline ends. CDR1 and CDR2 from the germline V gene are MDHEN and SYDVKM. This CDR3 is built from 12 residues. The CDR3 nucleotides are TGTGCCAGCAGTTACACAGGATCCGGCTACACCTTC. Amino acids: CASSYTGSGYTF.

The chain uses TRBV7-2 and TRBJ2-1, with D maybe TRBD2 (7 bases). The CDR3 runs 15 residues. Trimming stripped 5 bases from V and 2 bases from J, with 13 bases between. The V gene's germline CDR1 is SGHTA and CDR2 FQGNSA. The chain's CDR3 is CASSQLGGPYNEQFF. CDR3 coding DNA: TGTGCCAGCAGCCAACTCGGGGGGCCCTACAATGAGCAGTTCTTC.

This clonotype was detected many times. The chain is built from TRBV20-1 and TRBJ1-6; D not certain. Trimming shortened V by 1 base and J by 7 bases, and 8 bases separated the two germline ends. The CDR3 covers 13 residues. The germline CDR1 and CDR2 sequences are DFQATT and SNEGSKA (reference sequence). Here the CDR3 reads CSARVPGNSPLHF. Here the CDR3 DNA reads TGCAGTGCTAGAGTCCCGGGGAATTCACCCCTCCACTTT.

The V gene is TRBV5-1, the J gene TRBJ2-5, with D hard to call. This CDR3 contains 12 residues. Trimming stripped 0 bases from V and 5 bases from J, with 5 bases between. Germline V gives CDR1 SGHRS, CDR2 YFSETQ. Here the CDR3 reads CASSLDWETQYF. The CDR3 DNA reads TGCGCCAGCAGCTTGGATTGGGAGACCCAGTACTTC.

This clonotype occurred many times. The chain employs TRBV12-3 or TRBV12-4 and TRBJ2-1, with D perhaps given as TRBD1 or TRBD2 (7 bases each). With 6 bases removed from V and 2 bases from J, the gap between germline ends came to 14 bases. The CDR3 runs 15 residues. The CDR3 sequence: CASSPGGEAYNEQFF. As DNA, the CDR3 is TGTGCCAGCAGCCCAGGGGGGGAGGCCTACAATGAGCAGTTCTTC.